Shown below are 6 T cell receptor beta chains from a single sample sequenced in a study of cytomegalovirus exposure and HLA in healthy donors. PCR was performed using 60 Vbeta and 13 Jbeta primers. The protocol was immunoSEQ multiplex PCR, while the TCRdb copy is restricted to in-frame clones and leaves out a portion. This sample has about 120,000 clones; over 60% occur once, and the top ten carry less than 6%. The specimen sequenced was PBMCs. The receptors stem from a man younger than 30 in good health and CMV-seropositive.

Comments on this clone: Distinct nucleotide sequences in the sample also encode this CDR3. This chain joins TRBV9 and TRBJ2-1; 16 bases align to TRBD2. CDR3 length equals 22 residues. V was clipped by 3 bases and J by 12 bases; unmatched bases: 27. Germline CDR1 reads SGDLS; CDR2 reads YYNGEE. Here the CDR3 reads CASSGGPDRMISGTSGRAVQFF. The DNA for the CDR3 is TGTGCCAGCAGCGGAGGCCCTGACAGGATGATTTCCGGGACTAGCGGGAGGGCCGTGCAGTTCTTC.

The DNA for the CDR3 is TGTGCCAGTAGTAAAAATAGGGACAGGGGCGGGGTTGAAGCTTTCTTT. Encoded protein: CASSKNRDRGGVEAFF. This chain joins TRBV19 and TRBJ1-1; 10 bases agree with TRBD1. The length of the CDR3 is 16 residues. J gave up 7 bases and V 4 bases, and 12 bases lay outside the gene matches. Germline CDR1 LNHDA, CDR2 SQIVND (reference sequence).

The genes are TRBV18 and TRBJ1-2; D possibly corresponds to TRBD1 (6 bases). The V gene lost 6 bases and the J gene lost 6 bases, with 14 bases spanning the gap. Germline V gene sequence: CDR1 KGHSH, CDR2 LQKENI. The CDR3 length is 13 residues. In DNA, the CDR3 is TGTGCCAGCTCTCCAGGGGCTGGACATGGCTACACCTTC. This encodes CASSPGAGHGYTF.

The gene calls are TRBV4-1 and TRBJ1-2, with 8 nucleotides matching TRBD1. CDR1 is MGHRA, CDR2 YSYEKL, per germline. This CDR3 spans 14 amino acids. V trimming: 4 bases; J trimming: 4 bases; junction bases outside the gene matches: 5. The CDR3: CASSLDRGTYGYTF. CDR3 DNA sequence: TGCGCCAGCAGCCTAGACAGGGGAACCTATGGCTACACCTTC.

In this sample, this clone turned up once. The chain links TRBV28 to TRBJ1-5; 8 bases are shared with TRBD1. The V gene's germline CDR1 is MDHEN and CDR2 SYDVKM. Losses at the gene ends were 5 bases for V and 3 bases for J; bases not matched to a gene: 12. This CDR3 is built from 17 residues. The CDR3: CASSNKDREKDNQPQHF. CDR3 DNA sequence: TGTGCCAGCAGTAATAAGGACAGGGAAAAAGACAATCAGCCCCAGCATTTT. Looking up the rest from reference TRBV28 and TRBJ1-5 gives the full variable domain: DVKVTQSSRYLVKRTGEKVFLECVQDMDHENMFWYRQDPGLGLRLIYFSYDVKMKEKGDIPEGYSVSREKKERFSLILESASTNQTSMYLCASSNKDREKDNQPQHFGDGTRLSIL.

In DNA form, the CDR3 reads TGTGCCAGCACCTCTCGGGCAGGGGCAAATCAGCCCCAGCATTTT. This sequence encodes CASTSRAGANQPQHF. The V gene is TRBV27, the J gene TRBJ1-5, with D possibly matching TRBD1 (6 bases). The CDR3 covers 15 residues. The germline V gene encodes CDR1 MNHEY and CDR2 SMNVEV (reference sequence). V was pared by 7 bases and J by 4 bases, with 17 bases between.